A single sample is the source of the 9 T cell receptor beta chains below, sequenced in a study of control samples from healthy donors and cancer patients. The repertoire was sequenced with immunoSEQ multiplex PCR; TCRdb's copy has only in-frame clones and lacks some. This table holds some 110,000 clones, around 90% found once. Sequenced input: blood. The source of these receptors is a woman aged 70 to 79 in good health.

The chain is built from TRBV5-1 and TRBJ2-7; a possible D gene is TRBD2 (6 bases). Germline V gene data show CDR1 as SGHRS and CDR2 as YFSETQ. This CDR3 contains 15 residues. Trimming pared 3 bases from V and 6 bases from J, leaving 19 bases between. CDR3 coding DNA: TGCGCCAGCAGCTGGGGACTCGTTGTCGGGGTCGAGCAGTACTTC. Translated: CASSWGLVVGVEQYF.

The chain is built from TRBV5-1 and TRBJ2-7; possible D gene TRBD1, 6 bases. The CDR3 has 14 amino acids. Trimming left V 0 bases short and J 1 base short, with 8 bases between. The V gene's germline CDR1 is SGHRS and CDR2 YFSETQ. CDR3: CASSLGTESYEQYF. The CDR3 region has the DNA TGCGCCAGCAGCTTGGGGACAGAATCCTACGAGCAGTACTTC. The complete variable domain, with remaining parts taken from reference TRBV5-1 and TRBJ2-7, reads KAGVTQTPRYLIKTRGQQVTLSCSPISGHRSVSWYQQTPGQGLQFLFEYFSETQRNKGNFPGRFSGRQFSNSRSEMNVSTLELGDSALYLCASSLGTESYEQYFGPGTRLTVT.

This chain joins TRBV2 and TRBJ1-1; weak D call: TRBD1 (6 bases). CDR3 length: 15 amino acids. The ends were cut back, 6 bases at V and 0 bases at J, with 14 bases in the middle. Germline CDR1 reads SNHLY; CDR2 reads FYNNEI. The CDR3 region is CASRTGSTVNTEAFF. CDR3 coding DNA: TGTGCCAGCAGAACAGGGTCCACCGTGAACACTGAAGCTTTCTTT.

This chain links TRBV2 with TRBJ2-7; TRBD1 agrees at 8 bases. With 4 bases clipped from V and 0 bases from J, the junction kept 8 bases outside the gene matches. Per germline, CDR1 SNHLY and CDR2 FYNNEI. The CDR3 spans 16 residues. The CDR3 bases are TGTGCCAGCAGTGGACAGGGGTCAACATACTCCTACGAGCAGTACTTC. Amino acids: CASSGQGSTYSYEQYF.

J is TRBJ1-2 and V is TRBV18; 9 positions match TRBD1. The CDR3 spans 15 residues. Germline V CDR1 and CDR2: KGHSH, LQKENI. The V and J ends lost 4 bases and 2 bases, in that order; junction bases with no gene match: 5. The CDR3 reads CASSQQGALNYGYTF. The CDR3 nucleotides are TGTGCCAGCTCACAACAGGGGGCATTAAACTATGGCTACACCTTC.

As DNA, the CDR3 is TGTGCCAGCAGCTTGGAGTACTATGGCTACACCTTC. Protein: CASSLEYYGYTF. The chain employs TRBV5-6 and TRBJ1-2; D unresolved. The CDR3 totals 12 residues. Germline CDR1 SGHDT, CDR2 YYEEEE. Trimming left V 0 bases short and J 3 bases short, with 3 bases between.

There are a few counts of this clone. The chain uses TRBV4-2 and TRBJ1-3; unclear D gene. The germline V gene encodes CDR1 LGHNA and CDR2 YNFKEQ. V lost 0 bases and J lost 0, with 12 bases in between. The CDR3 is 17 amino acids. The CDR3, as DNA: TGTGCCAGCAGCCAAGAGACTCGGGCAGACTCTGGAAACACCATATATTTT. It translates to CASSQETRADSGNTIYF.

The chain uses TRBV6-6 and TRBJ1-5; D gene unclear. This CDR3 comprises 11 residues. V was shortened by 5 bases and J by 9 bases, with 8 bases between the two germline ends. Germline V lookup: CDR1 MNHNY, CDR2 SVGAGI (reference sequence). For the CDR3, the DNA is TGTGCCAGCAGTGGTTCCGGGCCCCAGCATTTT. It is translated as CASSGSGPQHF.

The chain recombines TRBV2 with TRBJ1-6; tentatively, D is TRBD1 (6 bases). Between the trimmed V and J ends, which lost 6 bases and 6 bases, there was a span of 9 bases. This CDR3 is built from 13 residues. Germline V CDR1 and CDR2: SNHLY, FYNNEI. The CDR3 region has the DNA TGTGCCAGCAGGCTGGACAGTAATTCACCCCTCCACTTT. It encodes CASRLDSNSPLHF.